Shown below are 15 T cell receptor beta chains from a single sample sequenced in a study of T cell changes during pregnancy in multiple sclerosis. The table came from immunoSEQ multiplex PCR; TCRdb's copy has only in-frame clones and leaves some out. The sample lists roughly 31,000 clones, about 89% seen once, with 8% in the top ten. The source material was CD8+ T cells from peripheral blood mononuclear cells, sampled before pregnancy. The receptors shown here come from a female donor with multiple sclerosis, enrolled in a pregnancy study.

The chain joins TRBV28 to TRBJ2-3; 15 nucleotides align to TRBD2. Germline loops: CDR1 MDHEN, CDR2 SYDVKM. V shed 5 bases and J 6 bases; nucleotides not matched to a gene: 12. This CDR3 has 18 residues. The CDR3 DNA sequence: TGTGCCAGCAGTAGGACTAGCGGGGGGGCCGGGTTTTGGGATACGCAGTATTTT. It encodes CASSRTSGGAGFWDTQYF.

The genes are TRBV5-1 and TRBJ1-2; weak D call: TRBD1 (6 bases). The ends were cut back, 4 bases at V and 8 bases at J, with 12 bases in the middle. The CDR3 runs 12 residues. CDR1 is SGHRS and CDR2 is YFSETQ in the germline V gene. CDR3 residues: CASSGQLEGYTF. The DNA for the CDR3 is TGCGCCAGCAGCGGACAGCTAGAAGGCTACACCTTC. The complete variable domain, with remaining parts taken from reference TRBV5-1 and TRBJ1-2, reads KAGVTQTPRYLIKTRGQQVTLSCSPISGHRSVSWYQQTPGQGLQFLFEYFSETQRNKGNFPGRFSGRQFSNSRSEMNVSTLELGDSALYLCASSGQLEGYTFGSGTRLTVV.

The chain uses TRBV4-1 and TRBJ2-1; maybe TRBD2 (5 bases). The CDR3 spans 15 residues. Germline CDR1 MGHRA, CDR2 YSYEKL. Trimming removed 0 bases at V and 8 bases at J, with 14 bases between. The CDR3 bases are TGCGCCAGCAGCCAAGATCAGGCTAGCATAGATGAGCAGTTCTTC. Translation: CASSQDQASIDEQFF.

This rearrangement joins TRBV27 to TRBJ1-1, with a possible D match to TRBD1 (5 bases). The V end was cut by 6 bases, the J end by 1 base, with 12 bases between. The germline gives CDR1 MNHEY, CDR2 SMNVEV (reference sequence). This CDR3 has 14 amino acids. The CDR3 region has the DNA TGTGCCAGCAGCCTACAGGTGGCGAACACTGAAGCTTTCTTT. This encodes CASSLQVANTEAFF.

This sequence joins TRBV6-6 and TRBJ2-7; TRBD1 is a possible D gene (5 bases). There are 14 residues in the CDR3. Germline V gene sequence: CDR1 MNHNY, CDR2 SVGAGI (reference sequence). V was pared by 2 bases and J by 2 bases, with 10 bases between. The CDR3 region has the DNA TGTGCCAGCAGTTACCGAGACAGAACCTACGAGCAGTACTTC. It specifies CASSYRDRTYEQYF.

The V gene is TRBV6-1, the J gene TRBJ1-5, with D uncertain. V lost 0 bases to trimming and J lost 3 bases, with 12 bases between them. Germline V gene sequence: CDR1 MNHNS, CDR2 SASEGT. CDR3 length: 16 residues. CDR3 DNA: TGTGCCAGCAGTGAAGCGCTCCGTCTATTCAATCAGCCCCAGCATTTT. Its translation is CASSEALRLFNQPQHF.

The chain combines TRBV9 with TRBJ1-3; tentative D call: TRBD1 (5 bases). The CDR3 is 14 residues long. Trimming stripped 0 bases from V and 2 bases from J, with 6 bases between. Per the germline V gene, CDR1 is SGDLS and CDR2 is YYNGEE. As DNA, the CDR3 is TGTGCCAGCAGCGTAGGGGGGGCTGGAAACACCATATATTTT. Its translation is CASSVGGAGNTIYF.

The chain's CDR3 is CASSLWTGAYEQYF. The DNA of the CDR3 is TGTGCCAGCAGTCTCTGGACAGGCGCCTACGAGCAGTACTTC. The chain joins TRBV6-5 to TRBJ2-7, with 7 bases fitting TRBD1. This CDR3 has 14 residues. V lost 5 bases to trimming and J lost 2 bases; unmatched junction nucleotides: 6. In germline, CDR1 is MNHEY, CDR2 SVGAGI.

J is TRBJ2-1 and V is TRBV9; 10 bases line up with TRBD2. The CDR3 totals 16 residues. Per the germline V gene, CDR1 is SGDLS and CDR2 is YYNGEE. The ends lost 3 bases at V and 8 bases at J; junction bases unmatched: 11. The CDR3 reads CASSEFSGGSYHEQFF. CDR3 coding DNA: TGTGCCAGCAGCGAATTTAGCGGGGGGTCTTATCATGAGCAGTTCTTC.

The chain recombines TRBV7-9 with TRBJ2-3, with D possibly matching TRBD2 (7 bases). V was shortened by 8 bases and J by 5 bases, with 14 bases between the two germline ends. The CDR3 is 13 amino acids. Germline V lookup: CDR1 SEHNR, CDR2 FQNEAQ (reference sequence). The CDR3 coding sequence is TGTGCCAGCGAGGGGGGGGTATTAGATACGCAGTATTTT. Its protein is CASEGGVLDTQYF.

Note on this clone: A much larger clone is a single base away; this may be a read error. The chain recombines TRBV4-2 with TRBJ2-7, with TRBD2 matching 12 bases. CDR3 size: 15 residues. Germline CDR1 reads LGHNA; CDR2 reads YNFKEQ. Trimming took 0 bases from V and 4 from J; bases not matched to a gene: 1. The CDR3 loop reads CASSQDLAGGYEQYF. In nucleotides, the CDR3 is TGTGCCAGCAGCCAAGATCTAGCGGGGGGGTACGAGCAGTACTTC.

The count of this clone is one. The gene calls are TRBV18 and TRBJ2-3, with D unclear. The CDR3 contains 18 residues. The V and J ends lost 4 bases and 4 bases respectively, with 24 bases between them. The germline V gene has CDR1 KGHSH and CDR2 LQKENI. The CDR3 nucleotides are TGTGCCAGCTCACTGGTCGACCACGGCGTAGCTCCATCAGATACGCAGTATTTT. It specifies CASSLVDHGVAPSDTQYF.

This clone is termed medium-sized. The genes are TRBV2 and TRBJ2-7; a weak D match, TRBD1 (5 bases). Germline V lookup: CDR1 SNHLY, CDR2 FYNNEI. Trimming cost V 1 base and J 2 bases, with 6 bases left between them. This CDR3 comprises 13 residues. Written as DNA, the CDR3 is TGTGCCAGCAGTGAAGGCAGGGCCTACGAGCAGTACTTC. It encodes CASSEGRAYEQYF.

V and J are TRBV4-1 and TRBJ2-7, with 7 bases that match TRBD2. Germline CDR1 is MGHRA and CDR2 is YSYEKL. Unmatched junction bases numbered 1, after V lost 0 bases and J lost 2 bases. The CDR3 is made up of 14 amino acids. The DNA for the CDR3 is TGCGCCAGCAGCCAAGACGGGGGGACCTACGAGCAGTACTTC. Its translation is CASSQDGGTYEQYF.

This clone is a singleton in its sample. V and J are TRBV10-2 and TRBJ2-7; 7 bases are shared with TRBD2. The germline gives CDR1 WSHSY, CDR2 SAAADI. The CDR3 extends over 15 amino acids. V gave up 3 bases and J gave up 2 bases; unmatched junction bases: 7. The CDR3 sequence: CASSDEGLVPYEQYF. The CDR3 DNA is TGCGCCAGCAGTGATGAAGGACTAGTCCCCTACGAGCAGTACTTC.